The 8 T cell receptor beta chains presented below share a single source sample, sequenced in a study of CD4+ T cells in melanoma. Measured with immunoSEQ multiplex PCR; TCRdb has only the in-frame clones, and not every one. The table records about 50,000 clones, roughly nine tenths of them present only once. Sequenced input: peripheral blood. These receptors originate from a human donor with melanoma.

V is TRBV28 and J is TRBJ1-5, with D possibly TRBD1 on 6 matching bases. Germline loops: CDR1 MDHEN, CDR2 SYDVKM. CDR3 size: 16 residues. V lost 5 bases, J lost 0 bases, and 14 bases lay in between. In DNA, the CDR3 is TGTGCCAGCAGTGGACAGACTCAAATTAGCAATCAGCCCCAGCATTTT. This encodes CASSGQTQISNQPQHF.

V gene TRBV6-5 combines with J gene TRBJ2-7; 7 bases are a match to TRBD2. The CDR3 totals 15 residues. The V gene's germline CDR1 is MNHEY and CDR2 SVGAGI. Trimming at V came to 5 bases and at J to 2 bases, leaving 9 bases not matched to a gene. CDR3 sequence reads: CASSPSGGVTYEQYF. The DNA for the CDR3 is TGTGCCAGCAGTCCCAGTGGGGGGGTAACCTACGAGCAGTACTTC.

CDR3 coding DNA: TGTGCCAGCAGCTCGGTCGAGAGGGCCTTTTACGAGCAGTACTTC. Its protein is CASSSVERAFYEQYF. The gene calls are TRBV5-6 and TRBJ2-5; D is perhaps TRBD2 (5 bases). The DNA end is more similar to TRBJ2-7, so the J call may be wrong. Germline V gene sequence: CDR1 SGHDT, CDR2 YYEEEE. The CDR3 totals 15 residues.

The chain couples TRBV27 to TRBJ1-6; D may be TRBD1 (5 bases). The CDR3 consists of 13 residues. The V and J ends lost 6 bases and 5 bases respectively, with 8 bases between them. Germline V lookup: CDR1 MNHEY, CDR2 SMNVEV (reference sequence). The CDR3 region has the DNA TGTGCCAGCAGGGACATTCATAATTCACCCCTCCACTTT. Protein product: CASRDIHNSPLHF.

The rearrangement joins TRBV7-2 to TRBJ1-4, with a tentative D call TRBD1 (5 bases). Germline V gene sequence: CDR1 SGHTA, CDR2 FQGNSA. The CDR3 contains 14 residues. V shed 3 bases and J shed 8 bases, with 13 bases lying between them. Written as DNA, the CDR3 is TGTGCCAGCAGCTTCGGGCAGGGTCTGGAAAAACTGTTTTTT. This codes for CASSFGQGLEKLFF.

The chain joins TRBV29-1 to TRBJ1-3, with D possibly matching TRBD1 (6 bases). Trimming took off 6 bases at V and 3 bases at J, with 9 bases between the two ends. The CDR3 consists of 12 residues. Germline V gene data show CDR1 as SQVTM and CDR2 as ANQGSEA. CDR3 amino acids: CSVRGDGNTIYF. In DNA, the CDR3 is TGCAGCGTGAGGGGGGATGGAAACACCATATATTTT.

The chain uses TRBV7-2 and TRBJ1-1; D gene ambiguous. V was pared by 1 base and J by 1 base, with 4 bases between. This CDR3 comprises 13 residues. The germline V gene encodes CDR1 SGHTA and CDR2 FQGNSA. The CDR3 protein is CASSLVTNTEAFF. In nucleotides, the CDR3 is TGTGCCAGCAGCTTAGTGACGAACACTGAAGCTTTCTTT.

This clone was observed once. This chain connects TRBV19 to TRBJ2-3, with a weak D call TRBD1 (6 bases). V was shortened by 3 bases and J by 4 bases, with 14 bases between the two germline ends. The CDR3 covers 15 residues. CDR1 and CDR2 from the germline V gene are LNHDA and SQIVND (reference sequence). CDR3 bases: TGTGCCAGTAGTATGGGGGACATGGTTGCAGATACGCAGTATTTT. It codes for CASSMGDMVADTQYF.